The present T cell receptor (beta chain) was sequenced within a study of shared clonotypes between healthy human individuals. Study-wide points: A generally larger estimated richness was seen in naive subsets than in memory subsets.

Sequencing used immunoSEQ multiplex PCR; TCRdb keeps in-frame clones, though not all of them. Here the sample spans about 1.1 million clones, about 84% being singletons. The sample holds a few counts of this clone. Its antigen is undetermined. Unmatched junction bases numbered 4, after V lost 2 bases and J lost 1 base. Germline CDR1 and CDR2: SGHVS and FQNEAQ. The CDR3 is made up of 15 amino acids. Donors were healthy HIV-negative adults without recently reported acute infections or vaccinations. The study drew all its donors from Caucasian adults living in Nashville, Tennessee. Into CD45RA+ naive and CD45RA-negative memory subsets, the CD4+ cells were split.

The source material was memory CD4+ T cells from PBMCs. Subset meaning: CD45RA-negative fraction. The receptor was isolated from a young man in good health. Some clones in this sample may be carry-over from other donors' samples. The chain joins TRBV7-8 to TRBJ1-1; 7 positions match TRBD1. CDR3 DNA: TGTGCCAGCAGCTTAAGTCGGACAGGGAACACTGAAGCTTTCTTT. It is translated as CASSLSRTGNTEAFF.